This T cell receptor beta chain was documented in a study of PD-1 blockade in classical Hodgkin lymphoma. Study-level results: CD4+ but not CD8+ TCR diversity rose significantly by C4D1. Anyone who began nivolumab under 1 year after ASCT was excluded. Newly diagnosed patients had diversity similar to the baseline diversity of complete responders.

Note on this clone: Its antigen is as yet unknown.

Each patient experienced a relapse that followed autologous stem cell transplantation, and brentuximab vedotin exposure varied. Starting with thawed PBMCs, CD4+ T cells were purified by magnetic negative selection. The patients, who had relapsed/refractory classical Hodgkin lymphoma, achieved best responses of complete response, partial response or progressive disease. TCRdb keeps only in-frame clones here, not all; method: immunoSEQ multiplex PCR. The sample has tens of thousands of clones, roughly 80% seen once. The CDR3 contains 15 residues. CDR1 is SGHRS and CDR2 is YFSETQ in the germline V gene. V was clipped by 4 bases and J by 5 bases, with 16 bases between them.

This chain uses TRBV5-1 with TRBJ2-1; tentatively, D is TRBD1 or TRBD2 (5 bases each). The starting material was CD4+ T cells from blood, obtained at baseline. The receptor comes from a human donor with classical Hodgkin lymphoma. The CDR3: CASSRTPGADNEQFF. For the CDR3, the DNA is TGCGCCAGCAGCAGAACCCCCGGGGCAGACAATGAGCAGTTCTTC.